The 19 T cell receptor beta chains below come from one sample, sequenced in a study of shared clonotypes between healthy human individuals. The method was immunoSEQ multiplex PCR; TCRdb's version includes in-frame clones alone and lacks a portion of them. The sample comprises 1,100,000 or so clones, around 78% of which are singletons, and about 0.52% rests with the top ten. Sequencing was carried out using memory CD4+ T cells from PBMCs. This sample's subset: CD45RA-negative fraction. These receptors all come from a man aged 18 to 29 in good health. Some clones in this sample may be carry-over from other donors' samples.

The chain joins TRBV2 to TRBJ2-1; possible D gene TRBD2, 6 bases. The V gene lost 4 bases and the J gene lost 1 base, with 14 bases spanning the gap. From germline, CDR1 is SNHLY and CDR2 FYNNEI. CDR3 length: 16 amino acids. CDR3 bases: TGTGCCAGCAGTGCCGACCGGGACTTATCCTACAATGAGCAGTTCTTC. This codes for CASSADRDLSYNEQFF.

Remarks on this clone: Given a much more abundant clone one base away, this may be a read error. This specimen includes other DNA sequences encoding the same CDR3. The genes are TRBV2 and TRBJ1-1; D unresolved. V gave up 4 bases and J gave up 0 bases, with 6 bases separating them. CDR1 and CDR2 (germline): SNHLY, FYNNEI. This CDR3 is built from 13 residues. In DNA form, the CDR3 reads TGTGCCAGCAGTGTTCTCATGAACACTGAAGCTTTCTTT. This sequence encodes CASSVLMNTEAFF.

The V and J genes are TRBV29-1 and TRBJ2-5; TRBD2 is a possible D gene (5 bases). Trimming pared 1 base from V and 1 base from J, leaving 16 bases between. CDR3 size: 16 residues. Per germline, CDR1 SQVTM and CDR2 ANQGSEA. DNA for the CDR3: TGCAGCGTTGAAGGATATCTTAGAGGGATCCAAGAGACCCAGTACTTC. Translating gives CSVEGYLRGIQETQYF.

The V gene is TRBV7-7, the J gene TRBJ2-1; D is perhaps TRBD2 (5 bases). This CDR3 is 17 amino acids long. In germline, CDR1 is SSHAT, CDR2 FNYEAQ (reference sequence). With 5 bases removed from V and 0 bases from J, the gap between germline ends came to 17 bases. The CDR3 sequence: CASSPLLLSGSYNEQFF. In DNA, the CDR3 is TGTGCCAGCAGCCCTCTCCTGCTAAGCGGCTCCTACAATGAGCAGTTCTTC.

V gene TRBV7-2 combines with J gene TRBJ1-5; the D is unclear. V was shortened by 6 bases and J by 0 bases, with 6 bases between the two germline ends. CDR1 is SGHTA and CDR2 is FQGNSA in the germline V gene. This CDR3 is 13 amino acids long. The CDR3 region has the DNA TGTGCCAGCAGGGGTGATAGCAATCAGCCCCAGCATTTT. Protein sequence: CASRGDSNQPQHF.

This clone was seen a handful of times. The chain combines TRBV28 with TRBJ2-7; the match to TRBD1 covers 7 bases. The J segment lost 1 base and the V segment lost 5 bases, leaving 8 bases of the junction unmatched. Germline values: CDR1 MDHEN, CDR2 SYDVKM. CDR3 length equals 15 residues. CDR3 in amino acids: CASSTRTGISYEQYF. For the CDR3, the DNA is TGTGCCAGCAGTACCCGGACAGGAATATCCTACGAGCAGTACTTC.

This rearrangement joins TRBV5-1 to TRBJ2-5; 7 bases fit TRBD1. Germline values: CDR1 SGHRS, CDR2 YFSETQ. Germline trimming cut 2 bases from V and 1 base from J; bases unmatched to any gene: 5. This CDR3 comprises 15 residues. CDR3 in DNA: TGCGCCAGCAGCTTCGGACAGGCCTTCCAAGAGACCCAGTACTTC. Amino acids: CASSFGQAFQETQYF.

The chain is built from TRBV5-4 and TRBJ2-5, with 7 bases identical to TRBD2. Looked up from germline, CDR1 is SGHNT and CDR2 is YYREEE (reference sequence). The CDR3 is 14 residues long. V lost 4 bases, J lost 4 bases, and 7 bases stayed unmatched. CDR3 in amino acids: CASSRAGLGETQYF. CDR3 in DNA: TGTGCCAGCAGCAGAGCGGGATTGGGAGAGACCCAGTACTTC.

This clone has just a few counts. CDR3 in amino acids: CASRPQGGGGAFF. The CDR3 nucleotides are TGTGCCAGCAGACCTCAGGGGGGGGGTGGAGCTTTCTTT. This chain joins TRBV28 and TRBJ1-1; 7 nucleotides match TRBD1. The CDR3 totals 13 residues. Per germline, CDR1 MDHEN and CDR2 SYDVKM. Trimming removed 6 bases from V and 10 bases from J; junction bases left unmatched: 11. The complete variable domain, with remaining parts taken from reference TRBV28 and TRBJ1-1, reads DVKVTQSSRYLVKRTGEKVFLECVQDMDHENMFWYRQDPGLGLRLIYFSYDVKMKEKGDIPEGYSVSREKKERFSLILESASTNQTSMYLCASRPQGGGGAFFGQGTRLTVV.

The sample holds a few counts of this clone. This sequence joins TRBV28 and TRBJ2-7; 7 positions agree with TRBD1. This CDR3 comprises 15 residues. CDR1 MDHEN and CDR2 SYDVKM come from the germline V gene. The V gene end was trimmed by 8 bases and the J gene end by 1 base; junction bases not matched to a gene: 11. The CDR3 here is CASDHTGARSYEQYF. DNA for the CDR3: TGTGCCAGCGATCACACAGGGGCCAGGTCCTACGAGCAGTACTTC.

The rearrangement uses TRBV6-6 and TRBJ2-7; no firm D call. The CDR3 extends over 14 amino acids. Trimming took off 6 bases at V and 0 bases at J, with 12 bases between the two ends. From germline, CDR1 is MNHNY and CDR2 SVGAGI (reference sequence). CDR3 protein: CASSPTDHSYEQYF. The CDR3 bases are TGTGCCAGCAGCCCGACGGACCACTCCTACGAGCAGTACTTC.

The chain joins TRBV4-2 to TRBJ2-6, with D perhaps matching TRBD1 (5 bases). Germline assignment: CDR1 LGHNA and CDR2 YNFKEQ. The CDR3 loop spans 17 amino acids. V shed 0 bases and J shed 2 bases, with 11 bases lying between them. The CDR3 is CASSQDLAGTGANVLTF. In DNA, the CDR3 is TGTGCCAGCAGCCAAGATCTTGCAGGGACTGGGGCCAACGTCCTGACTTTC.

In this sample, this clone turned up once. The V gene is TRBV28, the J gene TRBJ2-2, with D perhaps TRBD1 or TRBD2 (7 bases each). From germline, CDR1 is MDHEN and CDR2 SYDVKM. Deletions cut 2 bases from V and 3 bases from J, with 10 bases between. This CDR3 contains 15 residues. CDR3 protein: CASSLQGGYTGELFF. CDR3 nucleotide sequence: TGTGCCAGCAGTTTACAGGGGGGGTACACCGGGGAGCTGTTTTTT.

The V gene is TRBV12-5, the J gene TRBJ2-1; D is undetermined. Germline V gene data show CDR1 as LGHNT and CDR2 as FRNRAP. This CDR3 comprises 14 residues. V was shortened by 5 bases and J by 2 bases, with 10 bases between the two germline ends. The CDR3: CASGLSAAYNEQFF. The CDR3 nucleotides are TGTGCTAGTGGTCTTTCTGCGGCCTACAATGAGCAGTTCTTC.

V gene TRBV7-3 combines with J gene TRBJ2-1, with 14 bases identical to TRBD2. The CDR3 length is 17 residues. Germline V gene data show CDR1 as SGHTA and CDR2 as FQGTGA. V lost 5 bases to trimming and J lost 10 bases; unmatched junction nucleotides: 13. The CDR3 bases are TGTGCCAGCAGCCCCTCCCCCGGGACTAGCGGGAGAGGCGAGCAGTTCTTC. This translates into CASSPSPGTSGRGEQFF. Together with reference TRBV7-3 and TRBJ2-1, the CDR3 gives the full variable domain: GAGVSQTPSNKVTEKGKYVELRCDPISGHTALYWYRQSLGQGPEFLIYFQGTGAADDSGLPNDRFFAVRPEGSVSTLKIQRTERGDSAVYLCASSPSPGTSGRGEQFFGPGTRLTVL.

The rearrangement links TRBV4-2 to TRBJ2-7, with D possibly TRBD2 on 6 matching bases. V lost 6 bases and J lost 4, with 19 bases in between. The CDR3 spans 15 residues. Germline V gene lookup returns CDR1 LGHNA and CDR2 YNFKEQ. DNA of the CDR3: TGTGCCAGCAGAACGGGGCGGGGTTTGGGGTACGAGCAGTACTTC. Amino acids: CASRTGRGLGYEQYF.

The rearrangement uses TRBV6-1 and TRBJ1-4; the D gene is possibly TRBD1 (5 bases). Trimming pared 8 bases from V and 7 bases from J, leaving 17 bases between. The CDR3 covers 14 residues. Germline assignment: CDR1 MNHNS and CDR2 SASEGT. This chain's CDR3 is CASGWGRVGEKLFF. The CDR3 DNA sequence: TGTGCCAGCGGTTGGGGCAGGGTCGGTGAAAAACTGTTTTTT.

The genes are TRBV4-1 and TRBJ1-5, with a tentative D call TRBD1 (5 bases). CDR3 length: 16 residues. Trimming stripped 0 bases from V and 3 bases from J, with 12 bases between. Germline V CDR1 and CDR2: MGHRA, YSYEKL. The CDR3 sequence: CASSQDPGPANQPQHF. CDR3 DNA: TGCGCCAGCAGCCAAGATCCGGGACCGGCCAATCAGCCCCAGCATTTT.

This chain connects TRBV6-1 to TRBJ1-1, with D uncertain. Germline values: CDR1 MNHNS, CDR2 SASEGT. The V gene lost 7 bases and the J gene lost 1 base, with 16 bases spanning the gap. The length of the CDR3 is 15 residues. DNA for the CDR3: TGTGCCAGCACCCGAGCCGGTTTCCCGAACACTGAAGCTTTCTTT. Amino acids: CASTRAGFPNTEAFF.